The clone carrying this T cell receptor (beta chain) has more than one count but fewer than ten. Its specificity is unknown. V shed 1 base, J shed 4 bases, and the junction held 11 bases outside the gene matches. Germline CDR1 is SGHTA and CDR2 is FQGNSA. The CDR3 length is 17 residues. The data belong to a study of cytomegalovirus exposure and HLA in healthy donors. Study overall: An early data release held tens of millions of unique TCRs from HLA-typed donors.

The PCR used 60 Vbeta and 13 Jbeta primers. Only in-frame clones appear in the TCRdb table, and some are missing; sequencing was by immunoSEQ multiplex PCR. The sample comprises under 90,000 clones, roughly 75% of which are singletons, and around 7% rests with the top ten. Study results and caveats: Cytomegalovirus association was assigned to over 150 TCR beta chains. About 90% or about 30% of the time was how often most TCR beta V segments were productive, according to an earlier analysis.

Material for sequencing was PBMCs. The receptor was isolated from a woman between 40 and 50 years old in good health and CMV-seronegative. The chain recombines TRBV7-2 with TRBJ2-3, with 7 nucleotides matching TRBD2. Here the CDR3 reads CASSLVGLAGVADTQYF. In nucleotides, the CDR3 is TGTGCCAGCAGCTTAGTTGGATTGGCGGGAGTCGCAGATACGCAGTATTTT.